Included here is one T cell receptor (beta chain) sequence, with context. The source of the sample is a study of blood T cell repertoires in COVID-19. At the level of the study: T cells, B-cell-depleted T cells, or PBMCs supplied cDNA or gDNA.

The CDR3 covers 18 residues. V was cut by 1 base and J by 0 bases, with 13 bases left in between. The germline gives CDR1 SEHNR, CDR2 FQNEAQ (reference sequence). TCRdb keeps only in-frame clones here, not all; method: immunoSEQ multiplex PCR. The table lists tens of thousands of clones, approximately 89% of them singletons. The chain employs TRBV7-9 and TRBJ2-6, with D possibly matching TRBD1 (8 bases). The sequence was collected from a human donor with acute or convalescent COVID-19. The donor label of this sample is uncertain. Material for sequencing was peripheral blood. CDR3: CASSLDRGGPSGANVLTF. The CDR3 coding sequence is TGTGCCAGCAGCTTAGACAGGGGGGGACCCTCTGGGGCCAACGTCCTGACTTTC. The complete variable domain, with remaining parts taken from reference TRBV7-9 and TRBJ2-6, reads DTGVSQNPRHKITKRGQNVTFRCDPISEHNRLYWYRQTLGQGPEFLTYFQNEAQLEKSRLLSDRFSAERPKGSFSTLEIQRTEQGDSAMYLCASSLDRGGPSGANVLTFGAGSRLTVL.